The T cell receptor beta chain under discussion was sequenced for a study of blood T cells in healthy people across ages. Points from the study as a whole: It was not known whether donors were CMV positive (a possible confounder of expanded clonotype changes). What prevented conclusive comparison of naive and antigen-experienced cells was that PBMCs were unsorted.

Primers used in a second PCR of about 7 to 11 cycles were a sample-barcoded 5' primer and a J-beta primer mix. A template-switch adaptor containing 12 random nucleotides labeled each cDNA molecule. TCRdb processed the 5' RACE reads anew with MiXCR; each CDR3 protein has one entry. The sample holds 600,000 to 800,000 distinct CDR3 sequences, around 52% seen once. The CDR3 consists of 11 residues. Trimming removed 2 bases from V and 7 bases from J, with 8 bases in between. Germline CDR1 SQVTM, CDR2 ANQGSEA. This clonotype was counted once. Its cognate antigen is unknown. This clonotype was obtained from a woman at least 80 years old in good health. Sequencing was performed on blood. The chain is built from TRBV29-1 and TRBJ1-2; D is undetermined. In nucleotides, the CDR3 is TGCAGCGTTGAACTTGCGACTGGCTACACCTTC. Its translation is CSVELATGYTF.